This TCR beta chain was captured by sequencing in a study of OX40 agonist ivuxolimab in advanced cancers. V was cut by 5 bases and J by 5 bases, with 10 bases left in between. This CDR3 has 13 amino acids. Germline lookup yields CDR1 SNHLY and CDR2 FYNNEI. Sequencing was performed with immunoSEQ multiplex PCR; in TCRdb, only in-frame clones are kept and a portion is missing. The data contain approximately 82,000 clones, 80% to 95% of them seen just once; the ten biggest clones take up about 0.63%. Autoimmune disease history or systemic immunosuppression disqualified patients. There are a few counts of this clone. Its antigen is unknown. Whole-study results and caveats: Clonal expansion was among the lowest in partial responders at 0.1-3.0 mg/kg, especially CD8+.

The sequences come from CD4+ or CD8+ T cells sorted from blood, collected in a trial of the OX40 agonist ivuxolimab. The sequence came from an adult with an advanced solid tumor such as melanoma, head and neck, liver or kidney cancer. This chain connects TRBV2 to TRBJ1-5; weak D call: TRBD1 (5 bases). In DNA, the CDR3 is TGTGCCAGCAGTCGCGACAGCGATCAGCCCCAGCATTTT. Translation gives CASSRDSDQPQHF.